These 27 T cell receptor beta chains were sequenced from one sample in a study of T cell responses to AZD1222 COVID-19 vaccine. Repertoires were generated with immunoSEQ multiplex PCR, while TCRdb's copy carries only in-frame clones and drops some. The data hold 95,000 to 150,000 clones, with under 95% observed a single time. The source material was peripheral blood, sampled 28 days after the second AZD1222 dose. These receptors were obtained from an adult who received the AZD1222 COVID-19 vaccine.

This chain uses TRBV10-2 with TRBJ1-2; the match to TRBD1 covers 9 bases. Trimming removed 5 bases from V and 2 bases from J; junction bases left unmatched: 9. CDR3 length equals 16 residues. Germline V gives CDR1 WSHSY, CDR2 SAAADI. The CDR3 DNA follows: TGCGCCAGCAGTCCCCTAGAACAGGGGGCAAACTATGGCTACACCTTC. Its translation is CASSPLEQGANYGYTF.

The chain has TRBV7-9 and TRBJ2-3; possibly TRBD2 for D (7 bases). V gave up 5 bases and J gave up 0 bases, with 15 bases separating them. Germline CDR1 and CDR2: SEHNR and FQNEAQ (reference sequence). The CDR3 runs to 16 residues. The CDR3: CASSLTGGLSTDTQYF. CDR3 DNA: TGTGCCAGCAGCCTAACGGGGGGCCTCAGCACAGATACGCAGTATTTT. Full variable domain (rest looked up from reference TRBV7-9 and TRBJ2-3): DTGVSQNPRHKITKRGQNVTFRCDPISEHNRLYWYRQTLGQGPEFLTYFQNEAQLEKSRLLSDRFSAERPKGSFSTLEIQRTEQGDSAMYLCASSLTGGLSTDTQYFGPGTRLTVL.

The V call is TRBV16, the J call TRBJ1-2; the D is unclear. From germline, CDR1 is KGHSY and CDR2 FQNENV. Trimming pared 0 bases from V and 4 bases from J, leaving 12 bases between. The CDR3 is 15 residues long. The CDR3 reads CASSQSFRQSYGYTF. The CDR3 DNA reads TGTGCCAGCAGCCAATCTTTCCGTCAGTCCTATGGCTACACCTTC.

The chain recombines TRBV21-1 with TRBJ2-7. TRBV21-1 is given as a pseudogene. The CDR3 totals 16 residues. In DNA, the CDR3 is TGTGCCAGCAGGACCCCGTATGCAGGGGGGGTCTACGAGCAGTACTTC. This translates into CASRTPYAGGVYEQYF.

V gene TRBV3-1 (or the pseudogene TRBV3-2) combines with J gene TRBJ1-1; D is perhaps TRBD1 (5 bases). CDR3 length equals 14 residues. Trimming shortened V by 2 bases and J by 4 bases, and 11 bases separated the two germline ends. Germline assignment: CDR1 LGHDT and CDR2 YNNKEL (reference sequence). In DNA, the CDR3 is TGTGCCAGCAGCCAAATGGGGGAGGCCACTGAAGCTTTCTTT. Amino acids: CASSQMGEATEAFF.

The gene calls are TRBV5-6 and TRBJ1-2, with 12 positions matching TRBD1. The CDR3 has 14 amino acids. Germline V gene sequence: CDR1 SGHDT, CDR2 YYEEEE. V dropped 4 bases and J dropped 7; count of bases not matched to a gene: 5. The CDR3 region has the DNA TGTGCCAGCAGCCCTGGGACAGGGGGCTTTGGCTACACCTTC. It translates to CASSPGTGGFGYTF.

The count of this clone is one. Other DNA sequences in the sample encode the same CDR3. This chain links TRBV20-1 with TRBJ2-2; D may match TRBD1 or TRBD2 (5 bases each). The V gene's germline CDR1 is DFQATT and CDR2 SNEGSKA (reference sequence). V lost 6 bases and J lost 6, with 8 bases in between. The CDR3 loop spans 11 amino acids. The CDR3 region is CSAPGPGELFF. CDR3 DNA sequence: TGCAGTGCCCCGGGGCCCGGGGAGCTGTTTTTT.

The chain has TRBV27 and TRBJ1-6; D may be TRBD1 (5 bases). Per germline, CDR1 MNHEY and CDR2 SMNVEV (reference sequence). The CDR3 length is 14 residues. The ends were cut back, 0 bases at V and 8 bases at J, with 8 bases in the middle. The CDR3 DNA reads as TGTGCCAGCAGTTTATCGGGGGGTGATTCACCCCTCCACTTT. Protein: CASSLSGGDSPLHF.

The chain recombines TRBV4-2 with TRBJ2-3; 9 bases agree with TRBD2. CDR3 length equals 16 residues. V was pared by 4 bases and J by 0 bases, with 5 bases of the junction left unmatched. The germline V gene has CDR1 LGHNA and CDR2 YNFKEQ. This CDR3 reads CASSRGTSPSTDTQYF. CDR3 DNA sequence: TGTGCCAGCAGCCGAGGGACTAGCCCTAGCACAGATACGCAGTATTTT.

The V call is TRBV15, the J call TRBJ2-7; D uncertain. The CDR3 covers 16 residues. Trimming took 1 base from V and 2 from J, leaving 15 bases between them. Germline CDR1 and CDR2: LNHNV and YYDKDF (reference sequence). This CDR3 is CATSRVGGSLTYEQYF. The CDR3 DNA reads TGTGCCACCAGCAGAGTAGGTGGTTCCCTCACCTACGAGCAGTACTTC.

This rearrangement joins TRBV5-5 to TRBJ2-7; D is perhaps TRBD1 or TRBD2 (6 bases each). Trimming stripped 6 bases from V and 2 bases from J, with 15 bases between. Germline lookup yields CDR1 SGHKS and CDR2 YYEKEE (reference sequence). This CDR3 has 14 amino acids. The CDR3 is CASTYGGLPYEQYF. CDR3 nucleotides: TGTGCCAGCACCTACGGGGGCCTTCCCTACGAGCAGTACTTC.

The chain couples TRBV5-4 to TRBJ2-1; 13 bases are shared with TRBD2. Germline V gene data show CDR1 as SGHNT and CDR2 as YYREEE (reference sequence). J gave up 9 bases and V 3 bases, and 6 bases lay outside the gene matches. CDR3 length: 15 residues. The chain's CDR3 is CASSSLAGGPGEQFF. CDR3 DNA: TGTGCCAGCAGCTCACTAGCGGGAGGGCCGGGTGAGCAGTTCTTC.

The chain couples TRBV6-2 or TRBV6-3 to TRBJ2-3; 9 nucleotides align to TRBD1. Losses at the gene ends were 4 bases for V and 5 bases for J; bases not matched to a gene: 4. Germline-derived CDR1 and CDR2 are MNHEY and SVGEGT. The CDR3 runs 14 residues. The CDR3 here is CASSLTGGVDTQYF. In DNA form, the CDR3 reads TGTGCCAGCAGTTTGACAGGGGGAGTAGATACGCAGTATTTT.

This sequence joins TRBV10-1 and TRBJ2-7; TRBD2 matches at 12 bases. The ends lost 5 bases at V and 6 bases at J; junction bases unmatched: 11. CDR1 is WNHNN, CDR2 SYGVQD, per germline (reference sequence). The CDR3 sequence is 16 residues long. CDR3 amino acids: CASSFGTSGLGLEQYF. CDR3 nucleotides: TGCGCCAGCAGTTTCGGGACTAGCGGGTTAGGGCTCGAGCAGTACTTC.

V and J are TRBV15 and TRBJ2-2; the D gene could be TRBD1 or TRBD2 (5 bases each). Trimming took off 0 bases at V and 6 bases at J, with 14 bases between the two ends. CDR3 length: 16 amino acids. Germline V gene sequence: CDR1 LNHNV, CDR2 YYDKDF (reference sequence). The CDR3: CATSREKDSRAGELFF. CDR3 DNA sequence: TGTGCCACCAGCAGAGAGAAGGACTCCAGGGCCGGGGAGCTGTTTTTT. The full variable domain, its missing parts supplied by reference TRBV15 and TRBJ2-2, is DAMVIQNPRYQVTQFGKPVTLSCSQTLNHNVMYWYQQKSSQAPKLLFHYYDKDFNNEADTPDNFQSRRPNTSFCFLDIRSPGLGDTAMYLCATSREKDSRAGELFFGEGSRLTVL.

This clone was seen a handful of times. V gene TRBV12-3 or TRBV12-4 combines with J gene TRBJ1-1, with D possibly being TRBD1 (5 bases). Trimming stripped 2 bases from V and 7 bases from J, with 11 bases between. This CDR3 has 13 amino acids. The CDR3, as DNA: TGTGCCAGCAGTTTATCGACAGCCTATGAAGCTTTCTTT. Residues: CASSLSTAYEAFF.

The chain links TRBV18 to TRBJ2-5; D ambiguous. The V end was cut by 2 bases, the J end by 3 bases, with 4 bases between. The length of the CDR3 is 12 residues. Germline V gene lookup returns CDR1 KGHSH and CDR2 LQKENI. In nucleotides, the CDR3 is TGTGCCAGCTCACCAATAGAAGAGACCCAGTACTTC. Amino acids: CASSPIEETQYF.

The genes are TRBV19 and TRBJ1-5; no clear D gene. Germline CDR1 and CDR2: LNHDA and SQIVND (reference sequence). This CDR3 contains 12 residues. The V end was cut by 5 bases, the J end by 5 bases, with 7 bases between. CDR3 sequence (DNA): TGTGCCAGTAGTTCTAATGATCAGCCCCAGCATTTT. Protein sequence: CASSSNDQPQHF.

The CDR3, as DNA: TGTGCCAGCAGCTTATCTCCCGGGCCAGATAACTATGGCTACACCTTC. This encodes CASSLSPGPDNYGYTF. The chain carries TRBV7-6 and TRBJ1-2; D ambiguous. The CDR3 has 16 amino acids. The germline V gene encodes CDR1 SGHVS and CDR2 FNYEAQ. Deletions cut 2 bases from V and 1 base from J, with 14 bases between.

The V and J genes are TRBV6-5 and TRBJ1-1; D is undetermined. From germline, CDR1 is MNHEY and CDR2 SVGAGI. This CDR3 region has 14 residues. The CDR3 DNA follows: TGTGCAGCAGTCCCCCGAGACGAAAACACTGAAGCTTTCTTT. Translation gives CAAVPRDENTEAFF.

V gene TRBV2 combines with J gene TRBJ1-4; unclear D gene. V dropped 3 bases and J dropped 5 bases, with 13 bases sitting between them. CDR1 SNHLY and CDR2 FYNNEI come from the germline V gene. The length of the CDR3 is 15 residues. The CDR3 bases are TGTGCCAGCAGTGAGAGGACGGTACCAAATGAAAAACTGTTTTTT. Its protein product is CASSERTVPNEKLFF. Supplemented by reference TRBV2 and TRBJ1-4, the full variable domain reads EPEVTQTPSHQVTQMGQEVILRCVPISNHLYFYWYRQILGQKVEFLVSFYNNEISEKSEIFDDQFSVERPDGSNFTLKIRSTKLEDSAMYFCASSERTVPNEKLFFGSGTQLSVL.

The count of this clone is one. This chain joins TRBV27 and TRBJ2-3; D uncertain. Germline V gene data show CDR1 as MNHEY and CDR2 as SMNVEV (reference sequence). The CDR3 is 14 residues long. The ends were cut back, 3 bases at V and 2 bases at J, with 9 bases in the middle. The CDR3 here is CASSFFPLTDTQYF. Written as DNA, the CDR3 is TGTGCCAGCAGTTTCTTCCCTCTCACAGATACGCAGTATTTT.

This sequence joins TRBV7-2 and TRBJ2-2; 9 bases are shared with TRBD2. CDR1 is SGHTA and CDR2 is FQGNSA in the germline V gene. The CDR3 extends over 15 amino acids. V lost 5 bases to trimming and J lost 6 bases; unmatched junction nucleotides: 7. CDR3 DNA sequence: TGTGCCAGCAGCACCCGAGGGACTAGCCCCGGGGAGCTGTTTTTT. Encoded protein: CASSTRGTSPGELFF.

Here the CDR3 reads CASSPVVSGNTIYF. The CDR3 nucleotides read TGTGCCAGCAGCCCGGTGGTCTCTGGAAACACCATATATTTT. The chain is built from TRBV7-9 and TRBJ1-3; D gene unclear. CDR3 length equals 14 residues. Germline lookup yields CDR1 SEHNR and CDR2 FQNEAQ (reference sequence). With 5 bases removed from V and 0 bases from J, the gap between germline ends came to 8 bases.

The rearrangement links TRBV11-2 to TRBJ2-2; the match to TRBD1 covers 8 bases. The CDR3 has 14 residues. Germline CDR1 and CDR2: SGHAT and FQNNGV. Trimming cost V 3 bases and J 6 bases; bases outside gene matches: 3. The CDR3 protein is CASSLDRVAGELFF. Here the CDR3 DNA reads TGTGCCAGCAGCTTGGACAGGGTTGCCGGGGAGCTGTTTTTT.

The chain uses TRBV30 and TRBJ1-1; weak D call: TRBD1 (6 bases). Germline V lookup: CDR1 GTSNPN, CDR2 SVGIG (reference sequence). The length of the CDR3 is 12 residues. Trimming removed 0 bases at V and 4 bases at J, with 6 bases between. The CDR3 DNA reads TGTGCCTGGAGTGTGGGGGCCACTGAAGCTTTCTTT. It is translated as CAWSVGATEAFF.

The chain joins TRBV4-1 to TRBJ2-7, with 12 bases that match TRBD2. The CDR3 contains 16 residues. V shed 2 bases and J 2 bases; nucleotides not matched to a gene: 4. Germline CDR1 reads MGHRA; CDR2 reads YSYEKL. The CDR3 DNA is TGCGCCAGCAGCCAACGACTAGCGGGAGACCCCTACGAGCAGTACTTC. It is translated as CASSQRLAGDPYEQYF.